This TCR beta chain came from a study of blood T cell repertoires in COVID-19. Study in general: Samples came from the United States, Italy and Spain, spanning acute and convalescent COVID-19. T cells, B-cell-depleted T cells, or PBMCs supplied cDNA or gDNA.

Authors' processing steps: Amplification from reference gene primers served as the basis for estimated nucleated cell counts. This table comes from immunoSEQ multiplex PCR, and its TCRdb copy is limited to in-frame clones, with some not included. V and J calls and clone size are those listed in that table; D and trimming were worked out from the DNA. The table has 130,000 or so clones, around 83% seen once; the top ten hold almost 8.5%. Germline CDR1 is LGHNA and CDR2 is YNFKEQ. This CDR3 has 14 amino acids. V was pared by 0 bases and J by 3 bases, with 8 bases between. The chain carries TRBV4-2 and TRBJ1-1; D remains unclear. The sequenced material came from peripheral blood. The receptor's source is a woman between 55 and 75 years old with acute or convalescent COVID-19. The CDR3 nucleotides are TGTGCCAGCAGCCAAGAACCGCGGGACACTGAAGCTTTCTTT. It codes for CASSQEPRDTEAFF.